Each of the 26 T cell receptor beta chains below was sequenced from the same sample in a study of early T cells in non-severe SARS-CoV-2 infection. TCRdb re-called the 5' RACE reads through MiXCR, storing one row per CDR3 protein. The table records 53,000 or so distinct CDR3 sequences, around 10% of them present only once. Sequences were derived from whole blood, sampled at baseline. These receptors all stem from an adult who was a healthcare worker with PCR-confirmed SARS-CoV-2 infection or an uninfected control (not recorded which).

The V gene is TRBV11-3, the J gene TRBJ2-2; D uncertain. This CDR3 contains 13 residues. Germline assignment: CDR1 SGHNT and CDR2 YENEEA. The V gene lost 4 bases and the J gene lost 0 bases, with 3 bases spanning the gap. The CDR3 sequence: CASSSSNTGELFF. The CDR3 bases are TGTGCCAGCAGCTCCTCGAACACCGGGGAGCTGTTTTTT.

This clonotype was observed at least ten times. This chain joins TRBV28 and TRBJ1-1; no firm D call. This CDR3 region has 14 residues. V lost 3 bases to trimming and J lost 0 bases, with 8 bases between them. Germline-derived CDR1 and CDR2 are MDHEN and SYDVKM. For the CDR3, the DNA is TGTGCCAGCAGTTTCCCCAGAATGAACACTGAAGCTTTCTTT. Its protein product is CASSFPRMNTEAFF.

V gene TRBV7-8 combines with J gene TRBJ2-3, with 14 bases lining up with TRBD2. The germline CDR1 and CDR2 sequences are SGHVS and FQNEAQ. J lost 2 bases, V lost 2 bases, and 9 bases had no gene match. The CDR3 has 19 amino acids. In DNA form, the CDR3 reads TGTGCCAGCAGCTTATTCGTGACTAGCGGGGGGGCCTCCACAGATACGCAGTATTTT. Its translation: CASSLFVTSGGASTDTQYF.

This clonotype was counted only a few times. V usage is TRBV7-9 and J usage is TRBJ2-7, with 7 bases that match TRBD1. V trimming: 5 bases; J trimming: 4 bases; junction bases outside the gene matches: 8. Per germline, CDR1 SEHNR and CDR2 FQNEAQ (reference sequence). There are 14 residues in the CDR3. CDR3 region: CASSPRDSLYEQYF. In DNA form, the CDR3 reads TGTGCCAGCAGCCCCCGGGACAGCCTGTACGAGCAGTACTTC.

The V and J genes are TRBV7-2 and TRBJ2-3; D not resolved. Germline V gene sequence: CDR1 SGHTA, CDR2 FQGNSA. The CDR3 runs to 13 residues. Trimming cost V 5 bases and J 1 base, with 7 bases left between them. CDR3 sequence reads: CASSTYRTDTQYF. The CDR3 DNA follows: TGTGCCAGCAGCACCTATCGCACAGATACGCAGTATTTT.

The chain is built from TRBV11-2 and TRBJ2-5; unclear D gene. The CDR3 spans 14 residues. Deletions cut 1 base from V and 4 bases from J, with 10 bases between. CDR1 is SGHAT, CDR2 FQNNGV, per germline. The CDR3 region is CASSLGHTRETQYF. CDR3 nucleotides: TGTGCCAGCAGCTTAGGTCACACCAGAGAGACCCAGTACTTC.

The sample holds many counts of this clonotype. The J gene is TRBJ1-5, the V gene TRBV6-5; D perhaps matches TRBD1 (6 bases). The V end was cut by 5 bases, the J end by 3 bases, with 17 bases between. The CDR3 sequence is 16 residues long. From germline, CDR1 is MNHEY and CDR2 SVGAGI. The DNA of the CDR3 is TGTGCCAGCAGTCCGACAGGATTCGGGGACAATCAGCCCCAGCATTTT. Protein: CASSPTGFGDNQPQHF.

This chain uses TRBV12-3 or TRBV12-4 with TRBJ2-7, with 12 bases identical to TRBD1. Losses at the gene ends were 8 bases for V and 2 bases for J; bases not matched to a gene: 10. The CDR3 is 16 residues long. As DNA, the CDR3 is TGTGCCAGCTCTAATCTGGGACAGGGGGCACCCTACGAGCAGTACTTC. Encoded protein: CASSNLGQGAPYEQYF.

This clonotype has only a few counts. V gene TRBV7-6 combines with J gene TRBJ2-2; 9 bases agree with TRBD1. V was clipped by 5 bases and J by 4 bases; unmatched bases: 5. CDR3 length equals 15 residues. Per the germline V gene, CDR1 is SGHVS and CDR2 is FNYEAQ. The CDR3 coding sequence is TGTGCCAGCAGCCCCAGGACAGGGGTCACCGGGGAGCTGTTTTTT. Encoded protein: CASSPRTGVTGELFF.

This clonotype was detected only a few times. This chain links TRBV12-3 or TRBV12-4 with TRBJ2-3; D is perhaps TRBD2 (5 bases). The CDR3 has 14 amino acids. Trimming stripped 3 bases from V and 0 bases from J, with 7 bases between. The CDR3 is CASSFSGSTDTQYF. CDR3 nucleotide sequence: TGTGCCAGCAGTTTCTCGGGGAGCACAGATACGCAGTATTTT.

This clonotype has ten or more counts. The chain links TRBV12-3 or TRBV12-4 to TRBJ1-5; D may be TRBD1 (6 bases). The CDR3 contains 16 residues. Trimming left V 2 bases short and J 1 base short, with 12 bases between. CDR3 residues: CASSLQQGWSNQPQHF. As DNA, the CDR3 is TGTGCCAGCAGTTTACAACAGGGCTGGAGCAATCAGCCCCAGCATTTT.

This clonotype is medium-sized (0.01 to 0.1%). The genes are TRBV19 and TRBJ2-2; 7 positions match TRBD2. From germline, CDR1 is LNHDA and CDR2 SQIVND (reference sequence). J was trimmed by 5 bases and V by 8 bases; bases with no gene match: 5. The CDR3 covers 13 residues. The CDR3 here is CASDAGATGELFF. Here the CDR3 DNA reads TGTGCCAGTGACGCGGGAGCGACCGGGGAGCTGTTTTTT.

This clonotype has ten or more counts. The J gene is TRBJ1-2, the V gene TRBV7-9; D is perhaps TRBD1 (5 bases). Per the germline V gene, CDR1 is SEHNR and CDR2 is FQNEAQ (reference sequence). This CDR3 region has 16 residues. Trimming removed 1 base at V and 6 bases at J, with 18 bases between. In nucleotides, the CDR3 is TGTGCCAGCAGCTTAGGGGCGGTTAGGGGAAGTGATGGCTACACCTTC. It is translated as CASSLGAVRGSDGYTF.

The chain employs TRBV4-1 and TRBJ2-3; 7 positions match TRBD2. The length of the CDR3 is 15 residues. CDR1 and CDR2 from the germline V gene are MGHRA and YSYEKL. The V gene end was trimmed by 5 bases and the J gene end by 4 bases; junction bases not matched to a gene: 9. CDR3 in DNA: TGCGCCAGCAGCGACCTGCTAGCGGTTGCAGATACGCAGTATTTT. Encoded protein: CASSDLLAVADTQYF.

The chain combines TRBV5-4 with TRBJ1-1; D unclear. The length of the CDR3 is 14 residues. The germline V and J ends were trimmed by 4 bases and 0 bases, with 10 bases remaining between them. Germline V gene sequence: CDR1 SGHNT, CDR2 YYREEE (reference sequence). The CDR3: CASSPIGLNTEAFF. DNA of the CDR3: TGTGCCAGCAGCCCAATTGGCTTGAACACTGAAGCTTTCTTT.

This clonotype was detected many times. This chain uses TRBV10-3 with TRBJ2-1; TRBD2 agrees at 7 bases. V was pared by 5 bases and J by 13 bases, with 11 bases of the junction left unmatched. The CDR3 has 13 amino acids. The V gene's germline CDR1 is ENHRY and CDR2 SYGVKD. The CDR3 protein is CAISHPGTTLQFF. The CDR3 DNA is TGTGCCATCAGTCATCCCGGGACTACCCTTCAGTTCTTC.

V usage is TRBV4-3 and J usage is TRBJ2-1; D possibly corresponds to TRBD2 (6 bases). The V gene lost 4 bases and the J gene lost 8 bases, with 24 bases spanning the gap. Germline-derived CDR1 and CDR2 are LGHNA and YSLEER. This CDR3 is 17 amino acids long. The CDR3 nucleotides are TGCGCCAGCAGCCTAAAAATTCCGACTGCCGGGAGAGATGAGCAGTTCTTC. Protein product: CASSLKIPTAGRDEQFF.

V gene TRBV6-2 or TRBV6-3 combines with J gene TRBJ2-2; D is unclear. The CDR3 spans 14 residues. CDR1 MNHEY and CDR2 SVGEGT come from the germline V gene. V lost 5 bases and J lost 5, with 12 bases in between. Here the CDR3 DNA reads TGTGCCAGCAGTCAAGCCTCACGGACCGGGGAGCTGTTTTTT. Translation gives CASSQASRTGELFF.

The chain uses TRBV7-9 and TRBJ1-1; 7 bases fit TRBD1. CDR1 is SEHNR and CDR2 is FQNEAQ in the germline V gene (reference sequence). V was clipped by 4 bases and J by 4 bases; unmatched bases: 18. The CDR3 totals 18 residues. The CDR3 sequence: CASSYNWTGQGRITEAFF. In DNA, the CDR3 is TGTGCCAGCAGCTACAATTGGACAGGCCAAGGAAGGATCACTGAAGCTTTCTTT.

The chain employs TRBV14 and TRBJ2-3; a possible D gene is TRBD1 (6 bases). The CDR3 consists of 15 residues. CDR1 SGHDN and CDR2 FVKESK come from the germline V gene. Trimming left V 2 bases short and J 5 bases short, with 14 bases between. CDR3 DNA: TGTGCCAGCAGCCAAAACAGGGATGCCGGAGATACGCAGTATTTT. Translating gives CASSQNRDAGDTQYF.

This clonotype came up a few times. This sequence joins TRBV15 and TRBJ2-2; D gene ambiguous. The germline CDR1 and CDR2 sequences are LNHNV and YYDKDF (reference sequence). The CDR3 extends over 16 amino acids. V gave up 5 bases and J gave up 0 bases, with 13 bases separating them. The CDR3 spells CATSRRSSSNTGELFF. The CDR3 nucleotides read TGTGCCACCAGCCGCCGGTCCTCCTCGAACACCGGGGAGCTGTTTTTT.

This clonotype has more than one count but fewer than ten. V is TRBV6-2 or TRBV6-3 and J is TRBJ2-7; 11 nucleotides line up with TRBD2. The CDR3 sequence is 14 residues long. V was clipped by 4 bases and J by 7 bases; unmatched bases: 6. Germline V gives CDR1 MNHEY, CDR2 SVGEGT. The chain's CDR3 is CASSSTSGALEQYF. DNA of the CDR3: TGTGCCAGCAGTTCGACTAGCGGGGCCTTGGAGCAGTACTTC.

This clonotype was detected only a few times. The rearrangement links TRBV7-9 to TRBJ1-5; weak D call: TRBD1 (5 bases). Germline CDR1 SEHNR, CDR2 FQNEAQ (reference sequence). The CDR3 loop spans 13 amino acids. The germline V and J ends were trimmed by 5 bases and 5 bases, with 10 bases remaining between them. The CDR3 DNA is TGTGCCAGCAGCCCGGGGCAGTATCAGCCCCAGCATTTT. Translated: CASSPGQYQPQHF.

The gene calls are TRBV27 and TRBJ1-2, with no clear D. V was pared by 6 bases and J by 4 bases, with 12 bases between. The CDR3 is made up of 13 amino acids. Germline V gene data show CDR1 as MNHEY and CDR2 as SMNVEV (reference sequence). CDR3 nucleotides: TGTGCCAGCAGACCATCGCAGGCCTATGGCTACACCTTC. Its translation: CASRPSQAYGYTF.

The rearrangement joins TRBV29-1 to TRBJ1-1; D ambiguous. Trimming removed 7 bases from V and 2 bases from J, with 11 bases in between. Germline CDR1 and CDR2: SQVTM and ANQGSEA. The CDR3 totals 12 residues. The CDR3 is CSAIPANTEAFF. In nucleotides, the CDR3 is TGCAGCGCGATCCCAGCTAACACTGAAGCTTTCTTT. Based on the CDR3 plus reference TRBV29-1 and TRBJ1-1, the full variable domain is SAVISQKPSRDICQRGTSLTIQCQVDSQVTMMFWYRQQPGQSLTLIATANQGSEATYESGFVIDKFPISRPNLTFSTLTVSNMSPEDSSIYLCSAIPANTEAFFGQGTRLTVV.

This clonotype was counted only a few times. V and J are TRBV12-3 or TRBV12-4 and TRBJ1-1; D uncertain. V shed 4 bases and J shed 0 bases, with 6 bases lying between them. CDR3 size: 13 residues. CDR3 residues: CASSSLMNTEAFF. Here the CDR3 DNA reads TGTGCCAGCAGTTCGCTGATGAACACTGAAGCTTTCTTT.